One and the same sample provided the 26 T cell receptor beta chains below, sequenced in a study of blood T cell repertoires in COVID-19. Clones were read by immunoSEQ multiplex PCR, and TCRdb kept only the in-frame ones, dropping some. Of about 100,000 clones listed, about nine tenths are singletons. The sample was peripheral blood. These receptors originate from a man aged 65-85 years with acute or convalescent COVID-19.

Of note for this clone: Other DNA sequences within the sample encode an identical CDR3. This rearrangement joins TRBV25-1 to TRBJ2-7; 8 bases match TRBD1. Germline trimming cut 5 bases from V and 3 bases from J; bases unmatched to any gene: 3. The CDR3 length is 13 residues. Germline assignment: CDR1 MGHDK and CDR2 SYGVNS. The CDR3 protein is CASSRQGSYEQYF. The CDR3 DNA reads as TGTGCCAGCAGTCGACAGGGGAGCTACGAGCAGTACTTC.

The rearrangement links TRBV3-1 (or the pseudogene TRBV3-2) to TRBJ2-7; D is unresolved. V was cut by 5 bases and J by 8 bases, with 10 bases left in between. Germline lookup yields CDR1 LGHDT and CDR2 YNNKEL (reference sequence). The CDR3 contains 11 residues. The DNA of the CDR3 is TGTGCCAGCAGCGAGTCCAATAAGCAGTACTTC. As protein: CASSESNKQYF.

The V gene is TRBV28, the J gene TRBJ1-5, with D possibly being TRBD1 (6 bases). With 6 bases removed from V and 6 bases from J, the gap between germline ends came to 9 bases. The CDR3 has 12 residues. Germline V CDR1 and CDR2: MDHEN, SYDVKM. CDR3 in DNA: TGTGCCAGCAGGGGAGGGGGTCAGCCCCAGCATTTT. It codes for CASRGGGQPQHF.

This clone has a single count. The chain is built from TRBV6-4 and TRBJ2-3; 7 bases agree with TRBD2. Per germline, CDR1 MRHNA and CDR2 SNTAGT. The CDR3 runs 15 residues. J lost 5 bases, V lost 3 bases, and 8 bases had no gene match. The CDR3 sequence is CASSEAGLPGDTQYF. The CDR3 DNA reads TGTGCCAGCAGTGAAGCGGGGCTTCCGGGAGATACGCAGTATTTT.

J is TRBJ2-3 and V is TRBV4-3, with 8 bases fitting TRBD2. The trim removed 3 bases at V and 2 bases at J, leaving 7 bases unmatched. Germline CDR1 LGHNA, CDR2 YSLEER. The CDR3 spans 16 residues. The CDR3 reads CASSQGSGTNTDTQYF. The DNA for the CDR3 is TGCGCCAGCAGCCAGGGTAGCGGGACTAACACAGATACGCAGTATTTT.

J is TRBJ2-5 and V is TRBV11-2; weak D call: TRBD2 (5 bases). This CDR3 has 18 amino acids. Germline CDR1 SGHAT, CDR2 FQNNGV. V gave up 0 bases and J gave up 0 bases, with 17 bases separating them. CDR3 sequence (DNA): TGTGCCAGCAGCTTAGATCGAGGGATAAACTGGCACCAAGAGACCCAGTACTTC. This sequence encodes CASSLDRGINWHQETQYF.

CDR3 nucleotides: TGTGCCAGCACTCCTCAGGGACAGGGAGGCACAGATACGCAGTATTTT. This codes for CASTPQGQGGTDTQYF. The rearrangement uses TRBV2 and TRBJ2-3; TRBD1 aligns across 9 bases. The CDR3 spans 16 residues. V gave up 7 bases and J gave up 1 base; unmatched junction bases: 9. In germline, CDR1 is SNHLY, CDR2 FYNNEI.

The chain recombines TRBV4-2 with TRBJ1-2, with D perhaps TRBD1 (5 bases). Germline-derived CDR1 and CDR2 are LGHNA and YNFKEQ. The CDR3 spans 16 residues. With 0 bases removed from V and 0 bases from J, the gap between germline ends came to 11 bases. CDR3 region: CASSQDSGVANYGYTF. The CDR3 coding sequence is TGTGCCAGCAGCCAAGATTCGGGGGTAGCTAACTATGGCTACACCTTC.

V is TRBV5-6 and J is TRBJ1-1; D is possibly TRBD1 (5 bases). Deletions cut 2 bases from V and 5 bases from J, with 13 bases between. The germline V gene has CDR1 SGHDT and CDR2 YYEEEE. The CDR3 has 14 residues. In DNA, the CDR3 is TGTGCCAGCAGCTTAGGGAGGAGGGGAACTGAAGCTTTCTTT. It yields the protein CASSLGRRGTEAFF.

The chain links TRBV7-9 to TRBJ1-2; TRBD1 aligns across 9 bases. The CDR3 consists of 14 residues. The V and J ends lost 5 bases and 3 bases, in that order; junction bases with no gene match: 4. Germline V gene sequence: CDR1 SEHNR, CDR2 FQNEAQ (reference sequence). This CDR3 reads CASSLGTGHYGYTF. For the CDR3, the DNA is TGTGCCAGCAGCCTCGGGACAGGGCACTATGGCTACACCTTC.

The genes are TRBV5-6 and TRBJ1-3, with a possible D match to TRBD1 (6 bases). Trimming removed 4 bases at V and 0 bases at J, with 14 bases between. CDR3 length: 16 amino acids. Germline V gene lookup returns CDR1 SGHDT and CDR2 YYEEEE. CDR3 nucleotide sequence: TGTGCCAGCAGCCCTTACACAGGGTTCTCTGGAAACACCATATATTTT. Amino acids: CASSPYTGFSGNTIYF.

The rearrangement joins TRBV7-2 to TRBJ1-5; TRBD1 might be the D (5 bases). The V end lost 3 bases, the J end lost 3 bases, and 12 bases lay between the germline ends. The CDR3 length is 15 residues. Germline CDR1 reads SGHTA; CDR2 reads FQGNSA. The chain's CDR3 is CASSLLQGNNQPQHF. As DNA, the CDR3 is TGTGCCAGCAGCTTGCTCCAGGGAAACAATCAGCCCCAGCATTTT.

The chain is built from TRBV6-4 and TRBJ1-1; D not resolved. The V end lost 6 bases, the J end lost 1 base, and 12 bases lay between the germline ends. This CDR3 is built from 14 residues. Germline-derived CDR1 and CDR2 are MRHNA and SNTAGT. This CDR3 reads CASSPSGGNTEAFF. CDR3 sequence (DNA): TGTGCCAGCAGCCCCTCGGGTGGGAACACTGAAGCTTTCTTT.

This clone was recorded only once. The V gene is TRBV30, the J gene TRBJ1-5; D is unresolved. Trimming pared 1 base from V and 0 bases from J, leaving 10 bases between. CDR1 and CDR2 from the germline V gene are GTSNPN and SVGIG (reference sequence). The CDR3 is 15 amino acids. The DNA for the CDR3 is TGTGCCTGGAGTGGAAGAGCTTATAGCAATCAGCCCCAGCATTTT. Translation: CAWSGRAYSNQPQHF.

The chain combines TRBV5-1 with TRBJ2-1; 10 positions match TRBD2. CDR1 is SGHRS, CDR2 YFSETQ, per germline. CDR3 length: 16 residues. The trim removed 3 bases at V and 7 bases at J, leaving 10 bases unmatched. CDR3 DNA sequence: TGCGCCAGCAGCTACAAAACTAGCGGGGTCCTTAATGAGCAGTTCTTC. It specifies CASSYKTSGVLNEQFF. The variable domain in full, with the rest retrieved from reference TRBV5-1 and TRBJ2-1, is KAGVTQTPRYLIKTRGQQVTLSCSPISGHRSVSWYQQTPGQGLQFLFEYFSETQRNKGNFPGRFSGRQFSNSRSEMNVSTLELGDSALYLCASSYKTSGVLNEQFFGPGTRLTVL.

The chain links TRBV27 to TRBJ2-1; 9 positions agree with TRBD2. Germline V CDR1 and CDR2: MNHEY, SMNVEV (reference sequence). The CDR3 has 16 residues. V was pared by 2 bases and J by 4 bases, with 6 bases of the junction left unmatched. CDR3 residues: CASSLIAGVPYNEQFF. CDR3 in DNA: TGTGCCAGCAGTTTAATAGCGGGAGTTCCTTACAATGAGCAGTTCTTC.

The rearrangement links TRBV7-9 to TRBJ1-1; the D is unclear. CDR1 SEHNR and CDR2 FQNEAQ come from the germline V gene (reference sequence). The length of the CDR3 is 14 residues. Trimming stripped 1 base from V and 0 bases from J, with 6 bases between. The CDR3 spells CASSLVNMNTEAFF. The CDR3 DNA reads TGTGCCAGCAGCTTAGTGAACATGAACACTGAAGCTTTCTTT.

With regard to this clone: The junction departs from the called germline gene at one end, perhaps through a read error. The chain recombines TRBV6-7 with TRBJ1-1, with unresolved D. TRBV6-7 is an ORF for which the function is uncertain. The CDR3 has 9 amino acids. CDR3 in DNA: TGTGCCAGCAACAGTGAAGCTTTCTTT. Amino acid sequence: CASNSEAFF.

This chain connects TRBV6-1 to TRBJ2-5; TRBD1 might be the D (5 bases). V lost 3 bases and J lost 7, with 12 bases in between. The CDR3 is 13 residues long. The germline V gene encodes CDR1 MNHNS and CDR2 SASEGT. In DNA form, the CDR3 reads TGTGCCAGCAGTGACCGACAGTCTTTGACCCAGTACTTC. It codes for CASSDRQSLTQYF.

This chain links TRBV18 with TRBJ1-5; 10 nucleotides line up with TRBD1. Germline values: CDR1 KGHSH, CDR2 LQKENI. J was trimmed by 7 bases and V by 4 bases; bases with no gene match: 7. The CDR3 consists of 15 residues. CDR3 loop: CASSQGTGEGQPQHF. The CDR3, as DNA: TGTGCCAGCTCACAAGGGACAGGGGAAGGACAGCCCCAGCATTTT.

V gene TRBV19 combines with J gene TRBJ1-2; 12 positions agree with TRBD1. The germline gives CDR1 LNHDA, CDR2 SQIVND (reference sequence). The V gene end was trimmed by 7 bases and the J gene end by 4 bases; junction bases not matched to a gene: 7. The CDR3 runs to 15 residues. The CDR3 DNA follows: TGTGCCAGTATCGCCGGGACAGGGGGCGGCTATGGCTACACCTTC. Protein: CASIAGTGGGYGYTF.

The rearrangement joins TRBV9 to TRBJ2-7; TRBD2 is a possible D gene (5 bases). V was shortened by 0 bases and J by 3 bases, with 7 bases between the two germline ends. There are 13 residues in the CDR3. Per germline, CDR1 SGDLS and CDR2 YYNGEE. The CDR3 DNA follows: TGTGCCAGCAGCGTAGGTAGCGACTACGAGCAGTACTTC. The encoded protein is CASSVGSDYEQYF.

J is TRBJ2-6 and V is TRBV24-1, with D perhaps TRBD1 (5 bases). V lost 4 bases, J lost 12 bases, and 15 bases lay in between. Germline CDR1 and CDR2: KGHDR and SFDVKD. The CDR3 loop spans 14 amino acids. The CDR3 DNA is TGTGCCACCAGTGACGCCAGGGTGGCAGGCGTCCTGACTTTC. As protein: CATSDARVAGVLTF.

V gene TRBV18 combines with J gene TRBJ1-5, with 8 nucleotides matching TRBD1. With 3 bases clipped from V and 5 bases from J, the junction kept 9 bases outside the gene matches. Germline assignment: CDR1 KGHSH and CDR2 LQKENI. This CDR3 has 16 amino acids. CDR3 in amino acids: CASSPTSQGAYQPQHF. The CDR3 nucleotides read TGTGCCAGCTCACCGACGTCCCAGGGGGCTTATCAGCCCCAGCATTTT. Full variable domain (rest looked up from reference TRBV18 and TRBJ1-5): NAGVMQNPRHLVRRRGQEARLRCSPMKGHSHVYWYRQLPEEGLKFMVYLQKENIIDESGMPKERFSAEFPKEGPSILRIQQVVRGDSAAYFCASSPTSQGAYQPQHFGDGTRLSIL.

The chain uses TRBV19 and TRBJ1-2; 9 bases line up with TRBD1. The J segment lost 2 bases and the V segment lost 9 bases, leaving 4 bases of the junction unmatched. The germline V gene has CDR1 LNHDA and CDR2 SQIVND (reference sequence). This CDR3 has 13 amino acids. CDR3 sequence (DNA): TGTGCCAGCATGGACAGGGGAAACTATGGCTACACCTTC. Amino acids: CASMDRGNYGYTF.

The chain joins TRBV2 to TRBJ1-2, with a tentative D call TRBD1 (6 bases). Trimming stripped 7 bases from V and 8 bases from J, with 17 bases between. Germline-derived CDR1 and CDR2 are SNHLY and FYNNEI. The CDR3 length is 13 residues. The CDR3 here is CASTQQGWGGYTF. CDR3 sequence (DNA): TGTGCCAGCACTCAACAGGGCTGGGGCGGCTACACCTTC.